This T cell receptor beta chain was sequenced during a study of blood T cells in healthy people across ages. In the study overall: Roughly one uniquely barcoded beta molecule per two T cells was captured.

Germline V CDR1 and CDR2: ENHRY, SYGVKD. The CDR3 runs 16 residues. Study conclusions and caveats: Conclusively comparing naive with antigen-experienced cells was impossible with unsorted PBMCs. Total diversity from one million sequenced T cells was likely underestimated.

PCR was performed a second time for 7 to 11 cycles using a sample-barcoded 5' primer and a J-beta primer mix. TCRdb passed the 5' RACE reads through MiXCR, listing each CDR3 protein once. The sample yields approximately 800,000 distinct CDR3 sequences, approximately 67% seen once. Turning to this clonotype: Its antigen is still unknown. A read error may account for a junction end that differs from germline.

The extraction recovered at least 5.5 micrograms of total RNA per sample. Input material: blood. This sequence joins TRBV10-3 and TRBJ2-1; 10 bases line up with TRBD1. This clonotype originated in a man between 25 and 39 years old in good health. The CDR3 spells CAISESGTGVYNERFF. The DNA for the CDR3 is TGTGCCATCAGTGAGTCTGGGACAGGGGTTTACAATGAGCGGTTCTTC.